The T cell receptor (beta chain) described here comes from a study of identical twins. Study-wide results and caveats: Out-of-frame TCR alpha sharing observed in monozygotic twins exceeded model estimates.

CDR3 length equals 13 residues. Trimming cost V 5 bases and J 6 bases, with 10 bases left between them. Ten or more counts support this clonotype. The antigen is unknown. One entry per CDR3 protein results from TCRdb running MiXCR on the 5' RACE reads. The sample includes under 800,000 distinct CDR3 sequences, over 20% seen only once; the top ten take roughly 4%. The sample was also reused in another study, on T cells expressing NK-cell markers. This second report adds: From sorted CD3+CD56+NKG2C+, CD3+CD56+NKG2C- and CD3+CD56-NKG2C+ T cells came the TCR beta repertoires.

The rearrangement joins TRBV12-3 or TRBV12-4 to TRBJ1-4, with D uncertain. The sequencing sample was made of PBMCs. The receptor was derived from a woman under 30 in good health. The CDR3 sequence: CASSPSPHEKLFF. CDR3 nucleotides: TGTGCCAGCAGTCCCTCACCCCATGAAAAACTGTTTTTT.